The 19 T cell receptor beta chains listed next were all sequenced from one sample in a study of T cell responses to AZD1222 COVID-19 vaccine. Some clones are missing from TCRdb's copy, which holds only in-frame ones; the method was immunoSEQ multiplex PCR. Here the sample spans fewer than 120,000 clones, nearly 90% being singletons. The specimen comprised peripheral blood, sampled on day 0 of AZD1222 vaccination. These receptors were obtained from an adult in good health.

The chain couples TRBV4-3 to TRBJ2-3; 9 bases map to TRBD2. The CDR3 has 17 amino acids. The germline CDR1 and CDR2 sequences are LGHNA and YSLEER. J was trimmed by 2 bases and V by 0 bases; bases with no gene match: 6. The CDR3 here is CASSQDEKRGDTDTQYF. DNA of the CDR3: TGCGCCAGCAGCCAAGATGAGAAGCGGGGGGACACAGATACGCAGTATTTT.

In its sample, this clone was seen a few times. The chain recombines TRBV29-1 with TRBJ2-7; TRBD2 agrees at 13 bases. The V segment lost 4 bases and the J segment 6 bases; nucleotides outside the gene matches: 3. This CDR3 comprises 13 residues. In germline, CDR1 is SQVTM, CDR2 ANQGSEA. The CDR3 is CSVAGTSGIEQYF. DNA for the CDR3: TGCAGCGTTGCCGGGACTAGCGGGATCGAGCAGTACTTC.

V gene TRBV5-1 combines with J gene TRBJ2-7, with D possibly being TRBD2 (5 bases). Germline V lookup: CDR1 SGHRS, CDR2 YFSETQ. This CDR3 has 14 residues. With 0 bases removed from V and 3 bases from J, the gap between germline ends came to 10 bases. The CDR3 here is CASSLVSGIYEQYF. The CDR3 DNA is TGCGCCAGCAGCTTGGTTTCCGGGATCTACGAGCAGTACTTC.

The DNA of the CDR3 is TGCAGCGTTGTAGCGGGGGGGGACACCGGGGAGCTGTTTTTT. As protein: CSVVAGGDTGELFF. The chain has TRBV29-1 and TRBJ2-2; 11 bases agree with TRBD2. V lost 4 bases to trimming and J lost 3 bases; unmatched junction nucleotides: 1. Looked up from germline, CDR1 is SQVTM and CDR2 is ANQGSEA. The CDR3 length is 14 residues.

This clone was seen a single time. This chain joins TRBV4-3 and TRBJ2-7; 8 positions match TRBD1. From germline, CDR1 is LGHNA and CDR2 YSLEER. V dropped 1 base and J dropped 3; count of bases not matched to a gene: 8. This CDR3 region has 16 residues. DNA for the CDR3: TGCGCCAGCAGCCAAGGTATAAGGACAGGGAACTACGAGCAGTACTTC. It translates to CASSQGIRTGNYEQYF.

The chain joins TRBV6-6 to TRBJ1-1; D call uncertain. The CDR3 runs 12 residues. Trimming stripped 2 bases from V and 5 bases from J, with 6 bases between. CDR1 is MNHNY and CDR2 is SVGAGI in the germline V gene (reference sequence). CDR3 in DNA: TGTGCCAGCAGTTACGGGAGGACTGAAGCTTTCTTT. Amino acid sequence: CASSYGRTEAFF.

This clone was observed a few times. This sequence joins TRBV7-2 and TRBJ2-2, with no clear D. From germline, CDR1 is SGHTA and CDR2 FQGNSA. The CDR3 sequence is 14 residues long. V lost 1 base and J 2 bases, leaving 5 bases between the germline ends. CDR3 protein: CASSLGANTGELFF. In DNA, the CDR3 is TGTGCCAGCAGCTTAGGGGCTAACACCGGGGAGCTGTTTTTT.

This clone occurred once. This chain connects TRBV29-1 to TRBJ2-3; TRBD2 matches at 13 bases. Unmatched junction bases numbered 5, after V lost 7 bases and J lost 4 bases. Germline V gene sequence: CDR1 SQVTM, CDR2 ANQGSEA. The CDR3 spans 14 residues. Written as DNA, the CDR3 is TGCAGCGCTCCGGGACTAGCGGGATCAGATACGCAGTATTTT. This translates into CSAPGLAGSDTQYF.

This clone has more than one count but fewer than ten. The chain combines TRBV2 with TRBJ2-7, with 7 positions matching TRBD1. The CDR3 length is 14 residues. The germline CDR1 and CDR2 sequences are SNHLY and FYNNEI. J lost 0 bases, V lost 6 bases, and 5 bases had no gene match. The CDR3 nucleotides read TGTGCCAGCAGAGCGACAGGGAGCTCCTACGAGCAGTACTTC. This encodes CASRATGSSYEQYF. The full variable domain, completed using reference TRBV2 and TRBJ2-7, is EPEVTQTPSHQVTQMGQEVILRCVPISNHLYFYWYRQILGQKVEFLVSFYNNEISEKSEIFDDQFSVERPDGSNFTLKIRSTKLEDSAMYFCASRATGSSYEQYFGPGTRLTVT.

As regards this clone: A read error may account for a junction end that differs from germline. The chain is built from TRBV11-2 and TRBJ1-2, with D perhaps matching TRBD1 (5 bases). From germline, CDR1 is SGHAT and CDR2 FQNNGV. The CDR3 has 15 amino acids. This CDR3 is CASTLGTDANYGYTF. The CDR3 DNA is TGTGCCAGCACCTTAGGGACGGATGCTAACTATGGCTACACCTTC.

The sample holds one count of this clone. The V and J genes are TRBV7-8 and TRBJ1-1, with 7 bases fitting TRBD1. The germline gives CDR1 SGHVS, CDR2 FQNEAQ. With 5 bases clipped from V and 11 bases from J, the junction kept 11 bases outside the gene matches. This CDR3 is 13 amino acids long. The DNA for the CDR3 is TGTGCCAGCAGCCATAGCGGCCAGGGGGGGGCTTTCTTT. Its protein is CASSHSGQGGAFF.

The chain has TRBV6-5 and TRBJ2-1; D is ambiguous. CDR3 length: 13 amino acids. CDR1 and CDR2 from the germline V gene are MNHEY and SVGAGI. V was clipped by 7 bases and J by 0 bases, with 7 bases between them. The CDR3 DNA reads as TGTGCCAGCACCTACAGCTCCTACAATGAGCAGTTCTTC. Residues: CASTYSSYNEQFF.

The chain combines TRBV18 with TRBJ2-1; 8 nucleotides match TRBD1. This CDR3 contains 18 residues. The trim removed 6 bases at V and 1 base at J, leaving 14 bases unmatched. Looked up from germline, CDR1 is KGHSH and CDR2 is LQKENI. The CDR3 DNA reads TGTGCCAGCTCTAGGCAGGGGGCAATCGGGATATCCTACAATGAGCAGTTCTTC. As protein: CASSRQGAIGISYNEQFF. Looking up the rest from reference TRBV18 and TRBJ2-1 gives the full variable domain: NAGVMQNPRHLVRRRGQEARLRCSPMKGHSHVYWYRQLPEEGLKFMVYLQKENIIDESGMPKERFSAEFPKEGPSILRIQQVVRGDSAAYFCASSRQGAIGISYNEQFFGPGTRLTVL.

The rearrangement joins TRBV2 to TRBJ1-5, with TRBD1 identical over 7 bases. From germline, CDR1 is SNHLY and CDR2 FYNNEI. There are 14 residues in the CDR3. V lost 8 bases and J lost 9; bases outside the gene matches: 13. CDR3 protein: CASRRQGQIGPQHF. The CDR3 coding sequence is TGTGCCAGCCGCCGACAGGGACAAATTGGGCCCCAGCATTTT.

The chain links TRBV5-4 to TRBJ2-3, with 12 bases matching TRBD2. Germline values: CDR1 SGHNT, CDR2 YYREEE (reference sequence). The J segment lost 2 bases and the V segment lost 4 bases, leaving 11 bases of the junction unmatched. The CDR3 is 18 residues long. CDR3 DNA sequence: TGTGCCAGCAGCCCCATGCTAGCGGGGGGGCTGGTCACAGATACGCAGTATTTT. Translation: CASSPMLAGGLVTDTQYF.

This clone came up a few times. V and J are TRBV5-6 and TRBJ2-5; maybe TRBD2 (7 bases). Germline assignment: CDR1 SGHDT and CDR2 YYEEEE. The CDR3 runs to 17 residues. The ends were cut back, 0 bases at V and 1 base at J, with 16 bases in the middle. Written as DNA, the CDR3 is TGTGCCAGCAGCTTGGGTCTAGCGGACAGCCTCCAAGAGACCCAGTACTTC. Its translation: CASSLGLADSLQETQYF. The complete variable domain, with remaining parts taken from reference TRBV5-6 and TRBJ2-5, reads DAGVTQSPTHLIKTRGQQVTLRCSPKSGHDTVSWYQQALGQGPQFIFQYYEEEERQRGNFPDRFSGHQFPNYSSELNVNALLLGDSALYLCASSLGLADSLQETQYFGPGTRLLVL.

This clone was observed a handful of times. V usage is TRBV10-3 and J usage is TRBJ1-1, with D maybe TRBD1 (5 bases). The V and J ends lost 4 bases and 1 base respectively, with 10 bases between them. The CDR3 extends over 14 amino acids. Germline V CDR1 and CDR2: ENHRY, SYGVKD. The CDR3 reads CAISASGRNTEAFF. CDR3 DNA sequence: TGTGCCATCAGTGCGTCGGGACGGAACACTGAAGCTTTCTTT.

V is TRBV4-2 and J is TRBJ1-3, with a tentative D call TRBD1 (6 bases). The CDR3 runs to 16 residues. The germline V and J ends were trimmed by 0 bases and 0 bases, with 9 bases remaining between them. Germline-derived CDR1 and CDR2 are LGHNA and YNFKEQ. In DNA form, the CDR3 reads TGTGCCAGCAGCCAAGATTCGGACAGCTCTGGAAACACCATATATTTT. It yields the protein CASSQDSDSSGNTIYF.

On this clone: The junction does not match germline at one end; this may be a read error. The rearrangement uses TRBV6-2 or TRBV6-3 and TRBJ2-7; TRBD1 agrees at 8 bases. Germline V gene lookup returns CDR1 MNHEY and CDR2 SVGEGT. This CDR3 region has 13 residues. The CDR3: CASSSGQGEIPFF. CDR3 nucleotides: TGTGCCAGCAGTTCCGGACAGGGTGAGATCCCTTTCTTC.